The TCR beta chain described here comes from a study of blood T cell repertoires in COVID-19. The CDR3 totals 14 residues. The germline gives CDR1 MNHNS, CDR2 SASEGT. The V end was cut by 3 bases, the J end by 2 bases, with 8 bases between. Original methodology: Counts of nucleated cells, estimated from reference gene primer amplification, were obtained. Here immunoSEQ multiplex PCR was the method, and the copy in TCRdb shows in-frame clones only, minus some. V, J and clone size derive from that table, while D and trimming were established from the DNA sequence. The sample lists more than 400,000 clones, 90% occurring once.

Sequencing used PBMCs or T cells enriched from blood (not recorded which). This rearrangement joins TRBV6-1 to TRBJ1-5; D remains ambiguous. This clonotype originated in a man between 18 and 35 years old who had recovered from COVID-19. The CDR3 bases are TGTGCCAGCAGTGAGTGGCTGGGCAATCAGCCCCAGCATTTT. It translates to CASSEWLGNQPQHF.